This T cell receptor beta chain originates from a study of T cell repertoires in cytomegalovirus infection (dated by TCRdb to about 2019). Context from the whole study: Because public TCR beta signatures pointed to carriage of CMV infection together with the matching HLA type, the HLA type of each donor mattered for the analysis.

This clonotype was observed a single time. Its antigen specificity is not known. An end of the junction does not agree with germline; a read error may underlie this. Taken from the germline V gene (reference sequence), the CDR1 and CDR2 loops are MNHEY and SMNVEV. The CDR3 covers 14 residues, taking in both the cysteine and the phenylalanine. Here the CDR3 DNA is all that survives: 42 bases in frame from base 1. Sequencing used an Illumina HiSeq 1500. TCRdb itself trimmed the public reads at Q25 with fastp, ran MiXCR and retained productive beta chains. Each entry merges the rows of one CDR3 protein and shows their most common DNA and genes. In all, the sample holds about 740,000 distinct CDR3 sequences, and 35% to 45% of those were seen once. Around 2.8% of the sample is taken by the ten largest. Study-wide findings and limitations: The ex vivo response was dominated by HLA-C-restricted CMV-specific TCR beta clonotypes, which also provided the single most frequent clonotype in two of eight donors. In both this cohort and an independent roughly 330-donor cohort, the cumulative frequency of public TCR beta family members distinguished carriers of CMV infection plus the relevant HLA type.

The rearranged chain carries TRBV27 and TRBJ1-5; a stretch of 8 junction bases matches TRBD1. The sequenced sample was PBMCs. The clonotype comes from a human donor in good health (CMV status not recorded). Some clones in this sample may be carry-over from other donors' samples. The CDR3 reads CARSRTGNTQPQHF. The bases read TGTGCCCGCAGCAGGACAGGGAACACTCAGCCCCAGCATTTT.